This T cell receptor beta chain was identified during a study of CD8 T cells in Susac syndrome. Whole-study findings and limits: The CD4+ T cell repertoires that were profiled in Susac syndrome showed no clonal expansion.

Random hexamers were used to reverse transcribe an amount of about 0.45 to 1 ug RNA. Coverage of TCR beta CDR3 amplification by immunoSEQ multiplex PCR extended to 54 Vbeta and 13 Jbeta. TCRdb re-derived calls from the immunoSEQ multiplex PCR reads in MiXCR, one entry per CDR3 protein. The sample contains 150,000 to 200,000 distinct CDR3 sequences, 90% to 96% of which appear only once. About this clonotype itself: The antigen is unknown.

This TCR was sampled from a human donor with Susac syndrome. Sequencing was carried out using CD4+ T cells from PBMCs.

CDR3 sequence reads: CASSERSGGNSPLHF. CDR3 in DNA: TGTGCCAGCAGCGAGAGATCCGGCGGGAATTCACCCCTCCACTTT. V gene TRBV9 combines with J gene TRBJ1-6; D is ambiguous. Between the trimmed V and J ends, which lost 3 bases and 7 bases, there was a span of 14 bases. The CDR3 has 15 amino acids. Germline lookup yields CDR1 SGDLS and CDR2 YYNGEE.